Listed below are T cell receptor beta chains from one sample, sequenced in a study of T cells in Graves' hyperthyroidism and ophthalmopathy. MiXCR, run by TCRdb on the multiplex PCR reads, gives a single entry per CDR3 protein. The table lists some 200,000 distinct CDR3 sequences, about 15% of them singletons, with about half in the top ten. Sequencing used blood. The receptors originated from a woman between 45 and 65 years old with Graves' hyperthyroidism. Both conserved end residues are part of each CDR3. The D gene is left open where the match is weak. Size tells how often a clone was seen (once, few, many) or the class of an expanded clone, and some rows leave it out.

v_gene,abundance,j_gene,d_gene,CDR3nt,CDR3aa
TRBV30,few,TRBJ1-3,.,TGTGCCTCCCCCGGCGGCTCTGGAAACACCATATATTTT,CASPGGSGNTIYF
TRBV7-2,many,TRBJ2-1,TRBD2,TGTGCCAGCGGGAAGCGGGATGTCAATGAGCAGTTCTTC,CASGKRDVNEQFF
TRBV5-1,many,TRBJ2-5,.,TGCGCCAGCAGCTTGGGATTATCCGGGAGTCAAGAGACCCAGTACTTC,CASSLGLSGSQETQYF
TRBV6-1,many,TRBJ1-1,TRBD1,TGTGCCACGGGGACAGGGGCCGGGATGGACACTGAAGCTTTCTTT,CATGTGAGMDTEAFF
TRBV28,many,TRBJ2-5,.,TGTGCCAGCAGGGGGGCGGGGGAGACCCAGTACTTC,CASRGAGETQYF
TRBV10-1,many,TRBJ2-1,.,TGCGCCAGCAGTGAAGGTGGGAGTAGTTTCTACAATGAGCAGTTCTTC,CASSEGGSSFYNEQFF
TRBV20-1,.,TRBJ2-1,TRBD2,TGCAGTGCCGGCCGGACTAGCGGGAGGCTCTCCTACAATGAGCAGTTCTTC,CSAGRTSGRLSYNEQFF
TRBV9,.,TRBJ2-7,.,TGTGCCAGCAGCGTGAACGTGGGGTCTTACGAGCAGTACTTC,CASSVNVGSYEQYF
TRBV20-1,.,TRBJ1-2,TRBD1,TGCAGTGCGAACAGGGGTTGGGATGGCTACACCTTC,CSANRGWDGYTF
TRBV7-2,many,TRBJ2-1,TRBD2,TGTGCCAGCAGCTTAAAGACTAGCGGTTACAATGAGCAGTTCTTC,CASSLKTSGYNEQFF
TRBV20-1,.,TRBJ2-2,TRBD2,TGCAGTGCAACCGGGACTAGCGGGAGGAACACCGGGGAGCTGTTTTTT,CSATGTSGRNTGELFF
TRBV6-7,many,TRBJ1-5,.,TGTGCCAGCAGTTACTCGACGGCCCCGTATAATCAGCCCCAGCATTTT,CASSYSTAPYNQPQHF
TRBV20-1,.,TRBJ2-7,.,TGCAGTGCTAGCATCCCGGGACAAGACTACGAGCAGTACTTC,CSASIPGQDYEQYF
TRBV11-2,.,TRBJ1-6,.,TGTGCCAGCAACGGGGGGGGGAGGAAGGTTAACCCCCTCCACTTT,CASNGGGRKVNPLHF
TRBV5-5,.,TRBJ2-3,TRBD2,TGTGCCAGCAGCTTGATGGGGCGCGGGGGGCGTCCTAGCACAGATACGCAGTATTTT,CASSLMGRGGRPSTDTQYF
TRBV9,many,TRBJ2-1,TRBD2,TGTGCCAGCAGCCCAATAGCGGGAGAGTTCCCCAGTGAGCAGTTCTTC,CASSPIAGEFPSEQFF
TRBV7-6,.,TRBJ2-7,TRBD2,TGTGCCAGCAGCTTATCAGCCCTCCCTAGCGGGATGGACGAGCAGTACTTC,CASSLSALPSGMDEQYF
TRBV30,.,TRBJ2-7,TRBD1,TGTGCCTTTGGACAGGGGATCTACGAGCAGTACTTC,CAFGQGIYEQYF
TRBV12-3/TRBV12-4,many,TRBJ2-1,TRBD2,TGTGCCAGCCTGATAGCGGGACTAGCTGAGCAGTTCTTC,CASLIAGLAEQFF
TRBV20-1,few,TRBJ1-3,.,TGCAGTGCTAGAGATCTCGCGACCTTAGCGGACACCATATATTTT,CSARDLATLADTIYF
TRBV10-1,.,TRBJ2-1,TRBD1,TGCGCCAGCAGTGAATCCCGACAGGGGAATGAGCAGTTCTTC,CASSESRQGNEQFF
TRBV30,.,TRBJ2-1,.,TGTGCCTGGAGATGGGGGAGCTCCTACAATGAGCAGTTCTTC,CAWRWGSSYNEQFF
TRBV11-3,many,TRBJ1-1,.,TGTGCCAGCAGCCCCCGGGAGGGGCGCACTGAAGCTTTCTTT,CASSPREGRTEAFF
TRBV28,many,TRBJ2-1,.,TGTGCCAGCAGTTTTGGTGAGAGCGCGGACAATGAGCAGTTCTTC,CASSFGESADNEQFF
TRBV6-1,few,TRBJ2-1,.,TGTGCCAGCAGTGCCGCGGGCCCGGGCAATGAGCAGTTCTTC,CASSAAGPGNEQFF
TRBV11-2,many,TRBJ2-1,.,TGTGCCAGCACCACTTTGGAGGGGACATCCTACAATGAGCAGTTCTTC,CASTTLEGTSYNEQFF
TRBV6-2/TRBV6-3,.,TRBJ2-1,.,TGTGCCAGCAGTTACGCGGGACAGCTCAATGAGCAGTTCTTC,CASSYAGQLNEQFF
TRBV12-3/TRBV12-4,.,TRBJ1-1,.,TGTGCCAGCAGTAACCCTAACACTGAAGCTTTCTTT,CASSNPNTEAFF
TRBV24-1,many,TRBJ2-1,TRBD2,TGTGCCACCAGTCTGGTAGCGGGAGGGCCCCAGAATGAGCAGTTCTTC,CATSLVAGGPQNEQFF
TRBV10-3,.,TRBJ1-4,.,TGTGCCATCAGTGAGTCGCGGGACATTAATGAAAAACTGTTTTTT,CAISESRDINEKLFF